This TCR beta chain was identified during a study of shared clonotypes between healthy human individuals. The data were produced by immunoSEQ multiplex PCR, yet TCRdb's version contains in-frame clones alone and is incomplete. The sample has millions of clones; approximately 90% are singletons. Notes on this clone: Its cognate antigen is unknown. The identical CDR3 is also encoded by other nucleotide sequences in the sample.

The CDR3 is 14 residues long. Germline V gene sequence: CDR1 SGHRS, CDR2 YFSETQ. V gave up 3 bases and J gave up 0 bases, with 8 bases separating them. Whole-study results and caveats: Relative to memory subsets, naive subsets generally showed larger estimated richness.

Sequencing was carried out using naive CD4+ T cells sorted from blood. Subset defined: CD45RA+ positively selected. This receptor was taken from a man aged 18-30 years in good health. The chain links TRBV5-1 to TRBJ2-3, with no clear D. The CDR3 region is CASSSRGSTDTQYF. Written as DNA, the CDR3 is TGCGCCAGCAGCTCCCGCGGAAGCACAGATACGCAGTATTTT.